Following are 16 T cell receptor beta chains from one sample sequenced in a study of T cells in Graves' hyperthyroidism and ophthalmopathy (dated by TCRdb to the late 2010s). Library preparation used multiplex PCR. The sequencer was an Illumina HiSeq 2000. Amplification of TCR beta CDR3 regions was carried out from RNA transcripts. A first-round RT-PCR of the TCR CDR3 used the HTBI primer set with the Qiagen OneStep RT-PCR kit. TCRdb redid the processing of the public reads, applying fastp at Q25 and MiXCR, and retained in-frame beta chains. Entries that share a CDR3 protein sequence are merged under the most common genes and DNA. In this sample the table shows 270,000 or so distinct CDR3 sequences, roughly 15% of which occur a single time. About 30% of the sample comes from the top ten. Sequencing was done on a sample of blood. These receptors all stem from a woman aged 50 to 60 with Graves' hyperthyroidism that later progressed to Graves' ophthalmopathy.

Many counts were recorded for this clonotype. The chain has TRBV6-1 and TRBJ2-2; D unresolved. Trimming took off 7 bases at V and 0 bases at J, with 12 bases between the two ends. In germline, CDR1 is MNHNS, CDR2 SASEGT. This CDR3 has 15 amino acids. CDR3 region: CASIPTTPNTGELFF. CDR3 in DNA: TGTGCCAGCATCCCCACGACCCCGAACACCGGGGAGCTGTTTTTT.

The CDR3 DNA reads TGTGCCAGCAGGGGGGGGCAGGCGCACAATGAGCAGTTCTTC. It is translated as CASRGGQAHNEQFF. The rearrangement links TRBV2 to TRBJ2-1, with D maybe TRBD2 (7 bases). V was trimmed by 6 bases and J by 5 bases, leaving 14 bases between them. The CDR3 has 14 residues. Germline CDR1 reads SNHLY; CDR2 reads FYNNEI.

This clonotype was counted many times. This chain links TRBV11-2 with TRBJ1-2, with 7 nucleotides matching TRBD1. V lost 0 bases and J lost 8; bases outside the gene matches: 9. Per germline, CDR1 SGHAT and CDR2 FQNNGV. The CDR3 is made up of 15 amino acids. This chain's CDR3 is CASSLDIVQGEGYTF. The DNA for the CDR3 is TGTGCCAGCAGCTTAGATATCGTCCAGGGGGAAGGCTACACCTTC. The full variable domain, rest sourced from reference TRBV11-2 and TRBJ1-2, is EAGVAQSPRYKIIEKRQSVAFWCNPISGHATLYWYQQILGQGPKLLIQFQNNGVVDDSQLPKDRFSAERLKGVDSTLKIQPAKLEDSAVYLCASSLDIVQGEGYTFGSGTRLTVV.

This clonotype was recorded only once. This rearrangement joins TRBV5-8 to TRBJ2-2; no reliable D call. V lost 1 base and J lost 6, with 13 bases in between. The CDR3 runs 15 residues. Germline CDR1 reads SGHTS; CDR2 reads YDEGEE. CDR3 nucleotide sequence: TGTGCCAGCAGCTTGATTGTGGCAGGTCCCGGGGAGCTGTTTTTT. Encoded protein: CASSLIVAGPGELFF. The full variable domain, with the rest looked up from reference TRBV5-8 and TRBJ2-2, is EAGVTQSPTHLIKTRGQQATLRCSPISGHTSVYWYQQALGLGLQFLLWYDEGEERNRGNFPPRFSGRQFPNYSSELNVNALELEDSALYLCASSLIVAGPGELFFGEGSRLTVL.

This clonotype was recorded many times. CDR3 region: CASSLFFQAGYEQYF. The CDR3 nucleotides read TGCGCCAGCAGCTTGTTCTTCCAAGCAGGCTACGAGCAGTACTTC. The chain uses TRBV5-1 and TRBJ2-7; no definite D call. With 1 base removed from V and 3 bases from J, the gap between germline ends came to 14 bases. There are 15 residues in the CDR3. Per the germline V gene, CDR1 is SGHRS and CDR2 is YFSETQ.

The sample holds a few counts of this clonotype. Compared with germline, one end of the junction differs, possibly owing to a read error. This chain uses TRBV7-2 with TRBJ2-1, with 7 nucleotides matching TRBD1. CDR1 and CDR2 from the germline V gene are SGHTA and FQGNSA. CDR3 length: 12 amino acids. CDR3 amino acids: CASSLDWGQQIF. The DNA for the CDR3 is TGTGCCAGCAGCTTAGACTGGGGACAGCAAATCTTC.

The gene calls are TRBV14 and TRBJ2-7; no firm D call. Germline V CDR1 and CDR2: SGHDN, FVKESK. This CDR3 is built from 14 residues. V lost 4 bases and J 2 bases, leaving 12 bases between the germline ends. Here the CDR3 reads CASSLTPSPYEQYF. The CDR3 DNA is TGTGCCAGCAGCCTGACTCCCTCTCCCTACGAGCAGTACTTC.

This clonotype was seen at least ten times. This rearrangement joins TRBV6-1 to TRBJ2-3; D not resolved. The germline V gene has CDR1 MNHNS and CDR2 SASEGT. The CDR3 contains 16 residues. V was pared by 0 bases and J by 3 bases, with 13 bases between. The CDR3 DNA follows: TGTGCCAGCAGTGAAGCGATTGGAGTTACAACAGATACGCAGTATTTT. Its translation is CASSEAIGVTTDTQYF.

On this clonotype: Relative to the germline gene, one junction end is altered; a read error may explain this. This chain uses TRBV28 with TRBJ2-7, with D possibly TRBD1 on 6 matching bases. From germline, CDR1 is MDHEN and CDR2 SYDVKM. This CDR3 comprises 11 residues. The CDR3 DNA is TGTGCCAGCAGTTTAGGAGGACAGAGGTGGTTC. It yields the protein CASSLGGQRWF.

This clonotype was found many times. The chain combines TRBV28 with TRBJ1-1; weak D call: TRBD1 (6 bases). CDR3 length: 19 amino acids. From germline, CDR1 is MDHEN and CDR2 SYDVKM. Trimming stripped 5 bases from V and 1 base from J, with 26 bases between. The CDR3 is CASSQTLYLLTGGNTEAFF. CDR3 nucleotide sequence: TGTGCCAGCAGTCAAACATTATACCTCTTGACAGGAGGGAACACTGAAGCTTTCTTT.

This clonotype was seen repeatedly, ten times or more. The CDR3 region has the DNA TGTGCCAGCAGTCCATCCAAGGCTAGCGGGAGCTATGAGCAGTTCTTC. As protein: CASSPSKASGSYEQFF. This chain connects TRBV28 to TRBJ2-1; TRBD2 agrees at 10 bases. This CDR3 has 16 amino acids. Germline V gene sequence: CDR1 MDHEN, CDR2 SYDVKM. V trimming: 5 bases; J trimming: 8 bases; junction bases outside the gene matches: 12.

This clonotype was detected ten times or more. The chain couples TRBV20-1 to TRBJ2-7; 9 bases are a match to TRBD2. The CDR3 runs to 14 residues. V lost 6 bases to trimming and J lost 9 bases; unmatched junction nucleotides: 15. The germline CDR1 and CDR2 sequences are DFQATT and SNEGSKA (reference sequence). The CDR3 reads CSADPSGIQDAQYF. The CDR3, as DNA: TGCAGTGCCGACCCTAGCGGGATTCAGGATGCGCAGTACTTC.

The V and J genes are TRBV11-2 and TRBJ1-2; 9 nucleotides match TRBD1. From germline, CDR1 is SGHAT and CDR2 FQNNGV. V lost 4 bases to trimming and J lost 8 bases; unmatched junction nucleotides: 8. The CDR3 is 14 amino acids. The CDR3 is CASSWGTGTGGYTF. CDR3 coding DNA: TGTGCCAGCAGCTGGGGGACAGGGACCGGGGGCTACACCTTC.

This clonotype was recorded at least ten times. The rearrangement joins TRBV28 to TRBJ2-5; D is unclear. The V gene's germline CDR1 is MDHEN and CDR2 SYDVKM. This CDR3 region has 12 residues. V lost 2 bases, J lost 5 bases, and 6 bases lay in between. The CDR3 sequence: CASSLGVETQYF. Here the CDR3 DNA reads TGTGCCAGCAGTTTAGGCGTGGAGACCCAGTACTTC.

This chain links TRBV11-3 with TRBJ2-7; a weak D match, TRBD2 (6 bases). The CDR3 extends over 15 amino acids. Trimming pared 2 bases from V and 7 bases from J, leaving 18 bases between. The germline V gene has CDR1 SGHNT and CDR2 YENEEA. The CDR3: CASSLRAGSFREQYF. CDR3 in DNA: TGTGCCAGCAGCTTAAGGGCGGGAAGTTTTCGGGAGCAGTACTTC.

The rearrangement joins TRBV10-1 to TRBJ2-1; D unresolved. There are 14 residues in the CDR3. V gave up 0 bases and J gave up 9 bases, with 12 bases separating them. Germline V gives CDR1 WNHNN, CDR2 SYGVQD (reference sequence). The CDR3 bases are TGCGCCAGCAGTGAGTCGAGTTTCTGGGGTGAGCAGTTCTTC. This gives the protein CASSESSFWGEQFF.